Presented here are 20 T cell receptor beta chains from one specimen sequenced in a study of response to subunit inactivated influenza vaccine. TCRdb fed the RT-PCR reads into MiXCR, producing one record per CDR3 protein. The sample contains roughly 780,000 distinct CDR3 sequences, around 20% of which appear only once. The source material was PBMCs from blood, sampled more than 4 days after vaccination. These receptors were taken from a man in his fifties or sixties who received an inactivated influenza vaccine.

Only a few counts were recorded for this clonotype. DNA for the CDR3: TGTGCCAGCAGCTTGTCCCAAGTGCCCTACGAGCAGTACTTC. Its translation is CASSLSQVPYEQYF. The rearrangement uses TRBV7-9 and TRBJ2-7; D remains ambiguous. This CDR3 region has 14 residues. Germline-derived CDR1 and CDR2 are SEHNR and FQNEAQ (reference sequence). Trimming cost V 3 bases and J 2 bases, with 11 bases left between them.

Turning to this clonotype: Sequence at one end of the junction differs from germline and may be a read error. The genes are TRBV5-1 and TRBJ2-3, with D possibly TRBD2 on 6 matching bases. CDR1 is SGHRS, CDR2 YFSETQ, per germline. The CDR3 is 15 amino acids. CDR3 nucleotides: TGCGCCAGCAGCACGGGACTCTCTAGCACAGATATGCAGTATTTT. This sequence encodes CASSTGLSSTDMQYF.

This clonotype was seen ten or more times. The CDR3 region is CASSLAGAGVKETQYF. DNA of the CDR3: TGTGCCAGCAGCTTAGCTGGGGCGGGGGTTAAAGAGACCCAGTACTTC. The chain employs TRBV7-9 and TRBJ2-5; 7 bases align to TRBD2. Trimming removed 0 bases from V and 3 bases from J; junction bases left unmatched: 7. This CDR3 contains 16 residues. The germline CDR1 and CDR2 sequences are SEHNR and FQNEAQ (reference sequence).

J is TRBJ2-1 and V is TRBV7-8, with 9 bases identical to TRBD2. Germline V lookup: CDR1 SGHVS, CDR2 FQNEAQ. CDR3 size: 16 residues. With 5 bases clipped from V and 6 bases from J, the junction kept 11 bases outside the gene matches. DNA of the CDR3: TGTGCCAGCAGCAGTGCGGGGGGGATAATGGGCAATGAGCAGTTCTTC. As protein: CASSSAGGIMGNEQFF.

This clonotype turned up a few times. J is TRBJ2-4 and V is TRBV30, with 11 bases aligning to TRBD2. The CDR3 has 15 amino acids. Unmatched junction bases numbered 8, after V lost 0 bases and J lost 10 bases. Per the germline V gene, CDR1 is GTSNPN and CDR2 is SVGIG (reference sequence). The CDR3, as DNA: TGTGCCTGGAGTGTACTCGCTAGCGGGGGGCAAATTCAGTACTTC. This encodes CAWSVLASGGQIQYF.

A few counts support this clonotype. V gene TRBV6-2 or TRBV6-3 combines with J gene TRBJ2-5, with D possibly being TRBD1 or TRBD2 (5 bases each). This CDR3 region has 16 residues. The V gene lost 0 bases and the J gene lost 0 bases, with 11 bases spanning the gap. CDR1 and CDR2 (germline): MNHEY, SVGEGT. CDR3 sequence: CASSYSRDQYQETQYF. The DNA for the CDR3 is TGTGCCAGCAGTTACTCCCGGGACCAGTACCAAGAGACCCAGTACTTC.

The chain joins TRBV20-1 to TRBJ1-1; 7 bases align to TRBD1. The germline gives CDR1 DFQATT, CDR2 SNEGSKA (reference sequence). This CDR3 comprises 13 residues. The trim removed 2 bases at V and 5 bases at J, leaving 5 bases unmatched. CDR3 coding DNA: TGCAGTGCTAGAACAGCAGGGGGGACTGAAGCTTTCTTT. Its protein is CSARTAGGTEAFF.

Many counts were recorded for this clonotype. The rearrangement joins TRBV5-5 to TRBJ2-7; D possibly corresponds to TRBD2 (6 bases). The germline V gene has CDR1 SGHKS and CDR2 YYEKEE (reference sequence). The V gene lost 3 bases and the J gene lost 5 bases, with 9 bases spanning the gap. This CDR3 is built from 12 residues. The CDR3 nucleotides read TGTGCCAGCAGCTATCCGGGGGACGAGCAGTACTTC. Protein: CASSYPGDEQYF.

This chain connects TRBV7-9 to TRBJ2-1; 8 nucleotides align to TRBD2. The CDR3 contains 15 residues. Germline CDR1 and CDR2: SEHNR and FQNEAQ (reference sequence). J was trimmed by 14 bases and V by 6 bases; bases with no gene match: 18. The CDR3 nucleotides read TGTGCCAGCAGTGATCCCGGGACTAGTAGAGCGGTTGAGTTCTTC. Its protein is CASSDPGTSRAVEFF.

This clonotype came up many times. The V call is TRBV20-1, the J call TRBJ2-7; D is unclear. The V end lost 3 bases, the J end lost 0 bases, and 6 bases lay between the germline ends. The CDR3 loop spans 12 amino acids. The V gene's germline CDR1 is DFQATT and CDR2 SNEGSKA (reference sequence). CDR3 bases: TGCAGTGCTAGTTCAAGCTCCTACGAGCAGTACTTC. It translates to CSASSSSYEQYF.

In this sample, this clonotype turned up a few times. This sequence joins TRBV10-3 and TRBJ1-2; 11 bases align to TRBD1. The J segment lost 2 bases and the V segment lost 7 bases, leaving 6 bases of the junction unmatched. The CDR3 has 15 residues. CDR1 and CDR2 (germline): ENHRY, SYGVKD. The CDR3 DNA follows: TGTGCCATCACCCCTGGACAGGGGGCCAACTATGGCTACACCTTC. Translated: CAITPGQGANYGYTF.

The sample holds many counts of this clonotype. The genes are TRBV20-1 and TRBJ2-1, with 8 bases lining up with TRBD2. V lost 0 bases to trimming and J lost 12 bases; unmatched junction nucleotides: 4. The CDR3 length is 12 residues. The V gene's germline CDR1 is DFQATT and CDR2 SNEGSKA (reference sequence). The CDR3 nucleotides are TGCAGTGCTAGAGATCAAAGCGGGGGGCAGTTCTTC. Protein sequence: CSARDQSGGQFF.

The chain links TRBV5-1 to TRBJ1-1; D may be TRBD1 (6 bases). V lost 2 bases, J lost 1 base, and 9 bases lay in between. This CDR3 has 14 residues. Germline CDR1 and CDR2: SGHRS and YFSETQ. CDR3 region: CASSLKGQNTEAFF. CDR3 in DNA: TGCGCCAGCAGCTTAAAGGGACAGAACACTGAAGCTTTCTTT.

This sequence joins TRBV7-9 and TRBJ1-3; D is undetermined. Germline V gene sequence: CDR1 SEHNR, CDR2 FQNEAQ (reference sequence). The V gene lost 2 bases and the J gene lost 4 bases, with 18 bases spanning the gap. This CDR3 region has 17 residues. This CDR3 reads CASSLSWSGSRGNTIYF. CDR3 nucleotides: TGTGCCAGCAGCTTAAGTTGGTCGGGAAGCCGAGGAAACACCATATATTTT.

The rearrangement links TRBV24-1 to TRBJ2-5, with D uncertain. The germline CDR1 and CDR2 sequences are KGHDR and SFDVKD. The CDR3 runs to 15 residues. V gave up 0 bases and J gave up 5 bases, with 12 bases separating them. The CDR3 coding sequence is TGTGCCACCAGTGATTTGTTGGGCAAAACGGAGACCCAGTACTTC. Its protein is CATSDLLGKTETQYF.

The chain combines TRBV5-5 with TRBJ2-1, with 8 nucleotides matching TRBD1. The CDR3 is 16 residues long. The V and J ends lost 0 bases and 7 bases, in that order; junction bases with no gene match: 9. CDR1 and CDR2 (germline): SGHKS, YYEKEE (reference sequence). The CDR3 loop is CASSLGQGALQNEQFF. The CDR3 coding sequence is TGTGCCAGCAGCTTGGGGCAGGGGGCTTTACAGAATGAGCAGTTCTTC.

A few counts support this clonotype. The J gene is TRBJ2-2, the V gene TRBV27; D gene unclear. The length of the CDR3 is 14 residues. The V end was cut by 0 bases, the J end by 7 bases, with 9 bases between. Germline-derived CDR1 and CDR2 are MNHEY and SMNVEV (reference sequence). The CDR3: CASSLSSKGGELFF. The CDR3 nucleotides are TGTGCCAGCAGTTTATCTAGCAAGGGCGGGGAGCTGTTTTTT.

This clonotype was counted between two and nine times. V and J are TRBV5-1 and TRBJ2-7; 11 bases agree with TRBD2. Germline-derived CDR1 and CDR2 are SGHRS and YFSETQ. The length of the CDR3 is 14 residues. V was pared by 4 bases and J by 3 bases, with 3 bases of the junction left unmatched. The CDR3 loop reads CASSIGTSGYEQYF. CDR3 in DNA: TGCGCCAGCAGCATCGGGACTAGCGGCTACGAGCAGTACTTC.

This chain connects TRBV9 to TRBJ2-5; 8 nucleotides match TRBD2. V gave up 3 bases and J gave up 1 base; unmatched junction bases: 2. Germline CDR1 and CDR2: SGDLS and YYNGEE. The CDR3 length is 14 residues. The CDR3 region has the DNA TGTGCCAGCAGCGCCGGGGGGGTCCAAGAGACCCAGTACTTC. It codes for CASSAGGVQETQYF.

This clonotype was seen more than once but under ten times. At one boundary the junction diverges from the germline segment, which might be a read error. This chain connects TRBV20-1 to TRBJ2-2, with 10 bases that match TRBD1. This CDR3 spans 14 amino acids. In germline, CDR1 is DFQATT, CDR2 SNEGSKA (reference sequence). The CDR3 loop is CSAGDRGRTGELFF. The CDR3, as DNA: TGCAGTGCTGGAGACAGGGGGCGAACCGGGGAGCTGTTTTTT.